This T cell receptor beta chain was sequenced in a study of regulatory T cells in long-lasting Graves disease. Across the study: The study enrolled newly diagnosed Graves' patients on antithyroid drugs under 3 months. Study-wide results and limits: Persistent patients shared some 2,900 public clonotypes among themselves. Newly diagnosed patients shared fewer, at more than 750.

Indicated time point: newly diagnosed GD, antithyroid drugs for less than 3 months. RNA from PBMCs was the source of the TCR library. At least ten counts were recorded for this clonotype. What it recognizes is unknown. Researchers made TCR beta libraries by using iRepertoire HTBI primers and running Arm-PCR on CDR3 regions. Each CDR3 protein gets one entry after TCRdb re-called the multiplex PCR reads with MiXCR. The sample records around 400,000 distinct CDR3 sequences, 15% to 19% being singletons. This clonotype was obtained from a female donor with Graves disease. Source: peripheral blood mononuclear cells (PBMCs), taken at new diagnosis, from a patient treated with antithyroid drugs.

The CDR3 reads CASSPGGFDLRQPQHF. In nucleotides, the CDR3 is TGTGCCAGCAGCCCCGGGGGTTTCGACCTGAGGCAGCCCCAGCATTTT. V usage is TRBV12-3 or TRBV12-4 and J usage is TRBJ1-5, with D possibly being TRBD1 (5 bases). V dropped 6 bases and J dropped 7 bases, with 22 bases sitting between them. This CDR3 spans 16 amino acids.